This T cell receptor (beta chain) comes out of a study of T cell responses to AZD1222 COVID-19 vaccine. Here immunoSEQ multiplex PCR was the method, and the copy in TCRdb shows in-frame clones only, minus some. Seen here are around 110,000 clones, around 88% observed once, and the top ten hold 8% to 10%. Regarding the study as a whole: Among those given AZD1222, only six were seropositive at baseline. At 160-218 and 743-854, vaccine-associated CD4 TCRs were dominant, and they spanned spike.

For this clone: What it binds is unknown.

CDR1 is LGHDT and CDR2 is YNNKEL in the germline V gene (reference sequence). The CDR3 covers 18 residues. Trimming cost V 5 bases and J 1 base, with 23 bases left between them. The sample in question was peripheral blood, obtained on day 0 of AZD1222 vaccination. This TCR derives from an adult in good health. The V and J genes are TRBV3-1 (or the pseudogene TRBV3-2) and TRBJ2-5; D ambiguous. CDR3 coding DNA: TGTGCCAGCAGCGAAAGAGGATCCCGGTCAATGCCCCAAGAGACCCAGTACTTC. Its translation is CASSERGSRSMPQETQYF.